The 16 T cell receptor beta chains below come from one sample, sequenced in a study of response to subunit inactivated influenza vaccine. TCRdb ran MiXCR on the RT-PCR reads and lists one entry per CDR3 protein. The sample has about 620,000 distinct CDR3 sequences, around 11% seen once. The same sample was also used in a study of T cells expressing NK-cell markers. Per that paper: UMIs were included in TCR beta cDNA generated by 5'RACE template switching.

The sequencing here drew on PBMCs from blood, taken on the day of vaccination. The receptors were gathered from a man aged 45 to 65 who received an inactivated influenza vaccine.

This clonotype was detected a few times. For the CDR3, the DNA is TGCGCCAGCAGCTTTGAGGGGCCGCGCACCGGGGAGCTGTTTTTT. The encoded protein is CASSFEGPRTGELFF. The rearrangement joins TRBV5-1 to TRBJ2-2, with D tentatively TRBD1 or TRBD2 (5 bases each). This CDR3 contains 15 residues. CDR1 SGHRS and CDR2 YFSETQ come from the germline V gene. The ends were cut back, 2 bases at V and 4 bases at J, with 12 bases in the middle.

This clonotype was found a few times. The junction departs from the called germline gene at one end, perhaps through a read error. The chain links TRBV28 to TRBJ2-7; D might be TRBD2 (6 bases). The CDR3 covers 13 residues. Germline V CDR1 and CDR2: MDHEN, SYDVKM. The CDR3 is CASSRGAGDSMGF. In nucleotides, the CDR3 is TGTGCCAGCAGTAGGGGAGCTGGGGACTCTATGGGTTTC.

The V and J genes are TRBV4-2 and TRBJ2-7; D is undetermined. CDR3 size: 13 residues. The V and J ends lost 0 bases and 3 bases respectively, with 6 bases between them. CDR1 LGHNA and CDR2 YNFKEQ come from the germline V gene. The CDR3 is CASSQEDLYEQYF. The CDR3 DNA reads TGTGCCAGCAGCCAAGAAGATCTCTACGAGCAGTACTTC.

On this clonotype: Germline is not matched at one junction end, which may reflect a read error. The gene calls are TRBV20-1 and TRBJ1-2, with 8 bases fitting TRBD1. Germline V gene data show CDR1 as DFQATT and CDR2 as SNEGSKA (reference sequence). This CDR3 comprises 16 residues. CDR3 sequence: CCARDLGQGWNYGYTF. As DNA, the CDR3 is TGCTGTGCTAGAGATTTAGGACAGGGATGGAACTATGGCTACACCTTC.

This clonotype has just a few counts. This rearrangement joins TRBV9 to TRBJ2-3; D unclear. The CDR3 extends over 13 amino acids. Germline CDR1 reads SGDLS; CDR2 reads YYNGEE. Deletions cut 4 bases from V and 6 bases from J, with 12 bases between. The CDR3 DNA is TGTGCCAGCAGCCTCCCGGACGGTGATACGCAGTATTTT. It specifies CASSLPDGDTQYF.

This clonotype has more than one count but fewer than ten. Compared with germline, one end of the junction differs, possibly owing to a read error. The gene calls are TRBV12-3 or TRBV12-4 and TRBJ1-2; D gene uncertain. This CDR3 spans 12 amino acids. The CDR3 nucleotides read TGTGCCAGCAGTTTGACCCGGGGAGGAAACATCTTC. This codes for CASSLTRGGNIF.

This clonotype was detected a few times. The rearrangement uses TRBV12-3 or TRBV12-4 and TRBJ1-2; 9 bases line up with TRBD1. V lost 3 bases to trimming and J lost 4 bases; unmatched junction nucleotides: 6. This CDR3 has 15 amino acids. CDR3 protein: CASSFFGTGTYGYTF. The CDR3 DNA sequence: TGTGCCAGCAGTTTTTTTGGGACAGGGACCTATGGCTACACCTTC.

This clonotype was found a few times. This chain joins TRBV20-1 and TRBJ2-1, with no clear D. This CDR3 has 12 residues. Germline V gives CDR1 DFQATT, CDR2 SNEGSKA (reference sequence). Deletions cut 4 bases from V and 5 bases from J, with 9 bases between. DNA for the CDR3: TGCAGTGCTATCGGTTCTGACAATGAGCAGTTCTTC. It translates to CSAIGSDNEQFF.

This clonotype was seen a few times. This sequence joins TRBV15 and TRBJ2-3; D possibly corresponds to TRBD2 (6 bases). Per the germline V gene, CDR1 is LNHNV and CDR2 is YYDKDF (reference sequence). The CDR3 is made up of 17 amino acids. Trimming shortened V by 2 bases and J by 4 bases, and 19 bases separated the two germline ends. CDR3 loop: CATSRSAGNRRADTQYF. The CDR3 bases are TGTGCCACCAGCAGATCCGCCGGGAACAGGAGGGCAGATACGCAGTATTTT.

This clonotype was counted many times. The chain couples TRBV3-1 to TRBJ1-2; D is perhaps TRBD1 (6 bases). Germline CDR1 is LGHDT and CDR2 is YNNKEL (reference sequence). The CDR3 spans 14 residues. Trimming shortened V by 4 bases and J by 4 bases, and 13 bases separated the two germline ends. CDR3 coding DNA: TGTGCCAGCAGCCCCGACGAGGGGGGCTATGGCTACACCTTC. It encodes CASSPDEGGYGYTF.

A few counts support this clonotype. V and J are TRBV5-1 and TRBJ1-2; D perhaps matches TRBD1 (6 bases). There are 15 residues in the CDR3. V dropped 4 bases and J dropped 4 bases, with 17 bases sitting between them. Germline CDR1 is SGHRS and CDR2 is YFSETQ. For the CDR3, the DNA is TGCGCCAGCAGCCTCACCGCAGGGGCAGGCTATGGCTACACCTTC. Protein product: CASSLTAGAGYGYTF. Full variable domain (outside the CDR3, taken from reference TRBV5-1 and TRBJ1-2): KAGVTQTPRYLIKTRGQQVTLSCSPISGHRSVSWYQQTPGQGLQFLFEYFSETQRNKGNFPGRFSGRQFSNSRSEMNVSTLELGDSALYLCASSLTAGAGYGYTFGSGTRLTVV.

The table lists this clonotype with a few counts. The rearrangement links TRBV28 to TRBJ2-7, with 9 bases matching TRBD1. CDR3 size: 17 residues. Germline trimming cut 2 bases from V and 4 bases from J; bases unmatched to any gene: 12. In germline, CDR1 is MDHEN, CDR2 SYDVKM. This CDR3 reads CASSLGPGQGPPYEQYF. The CDR3, as DNA: TGTGCCAGCAGTTTAGGACCGGGACAGGGACCTCCATACGAGCAGTACTTC.

This clonotype turned up a few times. This rearrangement joins TRBV20-1 to TRBJ2-1; 7 bases are shared with TRBD1. V lost 5 bases and J lost 7; bases outside the gene matches: 2. The V gene's germline CDR1 is DFQATT and CDR2 SNEGSKA (reference sequence). This CDR3 is built from 11 residues. The CDR3 coding sequence is TGCAGTGCTGAACAGGGGAATGAGCAGTTCTTC. Translated, it gives CSAEQGNEQFF.

This clonotype was picked up one time. The chain has TRBV3-1 and TRBJ1-3, with unresolved D. Trimming cost V 0 bases and J 0 bases, with 9 bases left between them. This CDR3 is built from 16 residues. Germline loops: CDR1 LGHDT, CDR2 YNNKEL (reference sequence). This CDR3 reads CASSQDRLYSGNTIYF. In nucleotides, the CDR3 is TGTGCCAGCAGCCAAGATCGGCTTTACTCTGGAAACACCATATATTTT.

The chain recombines TRBV4-3 with TRBJ2-7; 11 bases line up with TRBD1. The CDR3 is made up of 17 amino acids. The V gene end was trimmed by 1 base and the J gene end by 0 bases; junction bases not matched to a gene: 5. Germline lookup yields CDR1 LGHNA and CDR2 YSLEER. CDR3 loop: CASSQVGGTGGSYEQYF. CDR3 bases: TGCGCCAGCAGCCAAGTAGGAGGGACAGGGGGCTCCTACGAGCAGTACTTC.

The V call is TRBV15, the J call TRBJ2-2; the D is unclear. Germline assignment: CDR1 LNHNV and CDR2 YYDKDF (reference sequence). This CDR3 contains 15 residues. The ends were cut back, 0 bases at V and 5 bases at J, with 10 bases in the middle. CDR3 in DNA: TGTGCCACCAGCAGAGATGATCGGCGAACCGGGGAGCTGTTTTTT. Translating it yields CATSRDDRRTGELFF.